One and the same sample provided the 28 T cell receptor beta chains below, sequenced in a study of cytomegalovirus exposure and HLA in healthy donors. Amplification used 60 Vbeta primers and 13 Jbeta primers. Clones were read by immunoSEQ multiplex PCR, and TCRdb kept only the in-frame ones, dropping some. This table has 95,000 to 150,000 clones, about 83% appearing once. Specimen: PBMCs. All receptors derive from a middle-aged woman in good health and CMV-seropositive.

The chain employs TRBV6-6 and TRBJ1-5, with no clear D. Deletions cut 6 bases from V and 3 bases from J, with 12 bases between. Germline CDR1 and CDR2: MNHNY and SVGAGI (reference sequence). The CDR3 consists of 14 residues. The CDR3 protein is CASRTDGDNQPQHF. Written as DNA, the CDR3 is TGTGCCAGCAGAACGGACGGGGACAATCAGCCCCAGCATTTT.

This chain connects TRBV7-9 to TRBJ1-6, with unresolved D. This CDR3 spans 14 amino acids. The germline V gene has CDR1 SEHNR and CDR2 FQNEAQ (reference sequence). The germline V and J ends were trimmed by 1 base and 6 bases, with 7 bases remaining between them. The CDR3 region is CASSLGQSNSPLHF. CDR3 DNA: TGTGCCAGCAGCTTAGGGCAGTCTAATTCACCCCTCCACTTT.

The chain recombines TRBV7-2 with TRBJ1-1; D is undetermined. The CDR3 length is 12 residues. Trimming removed 3 bases from V and 11 bases from J, with 13 bases in between. The germline V gene has CDR1 SGHTA and CDR2 FQGNSA. CDR3 bases: TGTGCCAGCAGCTTTGCGGGTTTGGAGGCTTTCTTT. Translated: CASSFAGLEAFF. Combining the CDR3 with reference TRBV7-2 and TRBJ1-1 gives the whole variable domain GAGVSQSPSNKVTEKGKDVELRCDPISGHTALYWYRQSLGQGLEFLIYFQGNSAPDKSGLPSDRFSAERTGGSVSTLTIQRTQQEDSAVYLCASSFAGLEAFFGQGTRLTVV.

The V and J genes are TRBV25-1 and TRBJ1-4; D is ambiguous. CDR3 length equals 14 residues. The germline CDR1 and CDR2 sequences are MGHDK and SYGVNS. V dropped 5 bases and J dropped 5 bases, with 12 bases sitting between them. For the CDR3, the DNA is TGTGCCAGCAGTCCATTTACCGGGAATGAAAAACTGTTTTTT. Its translation: CASSPFTGNEKLFF. The full variable domain, in which reference TRBV25-1 and TRBJ1-4 provide the parts outside the CDR3, is EADIYQTPRYLVIGTGKKITLECSQTMGHDKMYWYQQDPGMELHLIHYSYGVNSTEKGDLSSESTVSRIRTEHFPLTLESARPSHTSQYLCASSPFTGNEKLFFGSGTQLSVL.

V is TRBV9 and J is TRBJ1-5; TRBD1 is a possible D gene (5 bases). There are 15 residues in the CDR3. Trimming took off 4 bases at V and 6 bases at J, with 17 bases between the two ends. Germline values: CDR1 SGDLS, CDR2 YYNGEE. CDR3: CASSPSGNGGQPQHF. CDR3 bases: TGTGCCAGCAGCCCAAGTGGCAACGGGGGTCAGCCCCAGCATTTT.

The rearrangement joins TRBV4-3 to TRBJ2-1; D gene uncertain. Germline loops: CDR1 LGHNA, CDR2 YSLEER. V lost 0 bases to trimming and J lost 1 base, with 4 bases between them. This CDR3 region has 14 residues. In nucleotides, the CDR3 is TGCGCCAGCAGCCAAGATTCATCCTACAATGAGCAGTTCTTC. This encodes CASSQDSSYNEQFF.

V usage is TRBV7-2 and J usage is TRBJ2-3; D might be TRBD2 (7 bases). Between the trimmed V and J ends, which lost 7 bases and 1 base, there was a span of 18 bases. This CDR3 spans 16 amino acids. CDR1 and CDR2 (germline): SGHTA, FQGNSA. The CDR3, as DNA: TGTGCCAGCAACCAAAGGCGGGGGCCGGGCACAGATACGCAGTATTTT. Translating gives CASNQRRGPGTDTQYF.

This chain links TRBV30 with TRBJ2-1, with TRBD2 matching 13 bases. The CDR3 spans 17 residues. V lost 1 base and J lost 10; bases outside the gene matches: 13. Germline V lookup: CDR1 GTSNPN, CDR2 SVGIG (reference sequence). This CDR3 reads CAWSGTRTSGSEEEQFF. The DNA of the CDR3 is TGTGCCTGGAGTGGAACACGGACTAGCGGGAGCGAGGAAGAGCAGTTCTTC.

J is TRBJ2-7 and V is TRBV27; 9 positions agree with TRBD1. V gave up 7 bases and J gave up 4 bases; unmatched junction bases: 11. The V gene's germline CDR1 is MNHEY and CDR2 SMNVEV (reference sequence). This CDR3 region has 15 residues. The CDR3 nucleotides read TGTGCCAGCACCCCACGAGGTGACAGGGGGTACGAGCAGTACTTC. Translated: CASTPRGDRGYEQYF.

The rearrangement links TRBV30 to TRBJ2-7; tentative D call: TRBD1 (5 bases). The germline V and J ends were trimmed by 0 bases and 2 bases, with 11 bases remaining between them. The CDR3 sequence is 14 residues long. Germline loops: CDR1 GTSNPN, CDR2 SVGIG (reference sequence). The CDR3 loop is CAWSVPQDPYEQYF. The CDR3 nucleotides are TGTGCCTGGAGTGTACCACAGGACCCCTACGAGCAGTACTTC. The variable domain in full, completed from reference TRBV30 and TRBJ2-7, reads SQTIHQWPATLVQPVGSPLSLECTVEGTSNPNLYWYRQAAGRGLQLLFYSVGIGQISSEVPQNLSASRPQDRQFILSSKKLLLSDSGFYLCAWSVPQDPYEQYFGPGTRLTVT.

The rearrangement links TRBV2 to TRBJ2-7; 8 bases align to TRBD2. V lost 3 bases and J lost 6; bases outside the gene matches: 1. CDR3 length: 12 amino acids. Looked up from germline, CDR1 is SNHLY and CDR2 is FYNNEI. The CDR3 loop is CASSDLAGEQYF. For the CDR3, the DNA is TGTGCCAGCAGTGACCTAGCGGGCGAGCAGTACTTC.

This chain uses TRBV5-4 with TRBJ2-5; 7 bases line up with TRBD2. This CDR3 has 11 amino acids. Trimming cost V 6 bases and J 11 bases; bases outside gene matches: 7. Germline V CDR1 and CDR2: SGHNT, YYREEE (reference sequence). DNA of the CDR3: TGTGCCAGCACGGGGGGTGGGGAGCAGTACTTC. It translates to CASTGGGEQYF. The whole variable domain, remainder taken from reference TRBV5-4 and TRBJ2-5, is ETGVTQSPTHLIKTRGQQVTLRCSSQSGHNTVSWYQQALGQGPQFIFQYYREEENGRGNFPPRFSGLQFPNYSSELNVNALELDDSALYLCASTGGGEQYFGPGTRLLVL.

The chain carries TRBV5-6 and TRBJ2-7; TRBD2 agrees at 8 bases. The CDR3 sequence is 16 residues long. The J segment lost 0 bases and the V segment lost 6 bases, leaving 11 bases of the junction unmatched. In germline, CDR1 is SGHDT, CDR2 YYEEEE. The CDR3 bases are TGTGCCAGCAACATTCGGGGGGGGCCTAGCTCCTACGAGCAGTACTTC. Translating it yields CASNIRGGPSSYEQYF.

The chain combines TRBV29-1 with TRBJ2-5, with 9 bases that match TRBD1. With the DNA end fitting TRBJ2-7 better, the J assignment may be wrong. The germline CDR1 and CDR2 sequences are SQVTM and ANQGSEA. The CDR3 extends over 13 amino acids. CDR3 sequence reads: CSVLTGGTYEQYF. The DNA for the CDR3 is TGCAGCGTATTGACAGGGGGGACCTACGAGCAGTACTTC.

This clone came up a few times. This chain uses TRBV11-2 with TRBJ2-5; a possible D gene is TRBD1 (5 bases). Per the germline V gene, CDR1 is SGHAT and CDR2 is FQNNGV. Trimming pared 3 bases from V and 4 bases from J, leaving 12 bases between. The CDR3 extends over 14 amino acids. CDR3 sequence (DNA): TGTGCCAGCAGCTTTGTGACAGATGGAGAGACCCAGTACTTC. This gives the protein CASSFVTDGETQYF.

DNA of the CDR3: TGTGCCAGCAGCTTGGGACATAGCACAGATACGCAGTATTTT. This translates into CASSLGHSTDTQYF. V gene TRBV7-3 combines with J gene TRBJ2-3; D perhaps matches TRBD1 (6 bases). There are 14 residues in the CDR3. From germline, CDR1 is SGHTA and CDR2 FQGTGA. V was cut by 3 bases and J by 0 bases, with 7 bases left in between.

DNA of the CDR3: TGCGCCAGCAGCTTGGGGGGATCTAGCGGGTTCCACCCCCTCTACGAGCAGTACTTC. It specifies CASSLGGSSGFHPLYEQYF. V usage is TRBV5-1 and J usage is TRBJ2-7; TRBD2 matches at 8 bases. CDR1 and CDR2 from the germline V gene are SGHRS and YFSETQ. V was clipped by 0 bases and J by 3 bases; unmatched bases: 17. The CDR3 sequence is 19 residues long. The variable domain in full, completed from reference TRBV5-1 and TRBJ2-7, reads KAGVTQTPRYLIKTRGQQVTLSCSPISGHRSVSWYQQTPGQGLQFLFEYFSETQRNKGNFPGRFSGRQFSNSRSEMNVSTLELGDSALYLCASSLGGSSGFHPLYEQYFGPGTRLTVT.

The chain carries TRBV19 and TRBJ1-5; maybe TRBD1 (5 bases). This CDR3 is 12 amino acids long. Germline assignment: CDR1 LNHDA and CDR2 SQIVND (reference sequence). Trimming took 6 bases from V and 6 from J, leaving 9 bases between them. In nucleotides, the CDR3 is TGTGCCAGTAGCGAGCAGGGTCAGCCCCAGCATTTT. Protein sequence: CASSEQGQPQHF.

V and J are TRBV4-3 and TRBJ2-7; the D gene is possibly TRBD2 (5 bases). The germline V gene encodes CDR1 LGHNA and CDR2 YSLEER. The CDR3 consists of 15 residues. Trimming stripped 0 bases from V and 3 bases from J, with 12 bases between. The CDR3 is CASSQDSPSSYEQYF. CDR3 nucleotide sequence: TGCGCCAGCAGCCAAGATAGTCCTAGCAGCTACGAGCAGTACTTC.

This clone was seen once. The J gene is TRBJ2-2, the V gene TRBV18, with 11 bases identical to TRBD2. Germline V gives CDR1 KGHSH, CDR2 LQKENI. V dropped 2 bases and J dropped 2; count of bases not matched to a gene: 7. This CDR3 contains 18 residues. CDR3 loop: CASSPTASGRSNTGELFF. CDR3 coding DNA: TGTGCCAGCTCACCAACGGCTAGCGGGAGGTCAAACACCGGGGAGCTGTTTTTT. Full variable domain (missing parts from reference TRBV18 and TRBJ2-2): NAGVMQNPRHLVRRRGQEARLRCSPMKGHSHVYWYRQLPEEGLKFMVYLQKENIIDESGMPKERFSAEFPKEGPSILRIQQVVRGDSAAYFCASSPTASGRSNTGELFFGEGSRLTVL.

This chain joins TRBV6-4 and TRBJ2-7; 14 bases map to TRBD2. The CDR3 extends over 18 amino acids. Germline lookup yields CDR1 MRHNA and CDR2 SNTAGT. V was clipped by 6 bases and J by 3 bases; unmatched bases: 13. As DNA, the CDR3 is TGTGCCAGCAGGGGACCCGGGACTAGCGGGAGAGGCGACTACGAGCAGTACTTC. Translating gives CASRGPGTSGRGDYEQYF.

The chain links TRBV13 to TRBJ1-1; possible D gene TRBD1, 5 bases. CDR1 is PRHDT and CDR2 is FYEKMQ in the germline V gene (reference sequence). The CDR3 is 16 residues long. Between the trimmed V and J ends, which lost 5 bases and 1 base, there was a span of 17 bases. The CDR3 bases are TGTGCCAGCAGCCCTTGGCCGGGGGGAGCGAACACTGAAGCTTTCTTT. This encodes CASSPWPGGANTEAFF.

The chain is built from TRBV6-6 and TRBJ1-2; 9 bases agree with TRBD1. V lost 2 bases and J lost 4; bases outside the gene matches: 8. Germline values: CDR1 MNHNY, CDR2 SVGAGI (reference sequence). This CDR3 has 16 amino acids. CDR3 sequence: CASSYAQGAKGYGYTF. The CDR3 nucleotides read TGTGCCAGCAGTTACGCACAGGGGGCAAAGGGCTATGGCTACACCTTC.

CDR3 protein: CASSRGLADNEQFF. CDR3 bases: TGTGCCAGCAGTCGGGGACTAGCGGACAATGAGCAGTTCTTC. J is TRBJ2-1 and V is TRBV2; 11 nucleotides line up with TRBD2. V lost 5 bases, J lost 5 bases, and 2 bases stayed unmatched. The CDR3 contains 14 residues. Germline loops: CDR1 SNHLY, CDR2 FYNNEI. Full variable domain (rest looked up from reference TRBV2 and TRBJ2-1): EPEVTQTPSHQVTQMGQEVILRCVPISNHLYFYWYRQILGQKVEFLVSFYNNEISEKSEIFDDQFSVERPDGSNFTLKIRSTKLEDSAMYFCASSRGLADNEQFFGPGTRLTVL.

The table lists this clone with a few counts. The CDR3 spells CASSPRQYNEQFF. The CDR3 DNA reads TGTGCCAGCAGCCCCCGACAGTACAATGAGCAGTTCTTC. This rearrangement joins TRBV7-3 to TRBJ2-1, with D perhaps TRBD1 (5 bases). Germline CDR1 SGHTA, CDR2 FQGTGA. The V end was cut by 5 bases, the J end by 4 bases, with 9 bases between. This CDR3 spans 13 amino acids.

The V call is TRBV5-6, the J call TRBJ2-3, with TRBD2 matching over 13 bases. CDR1 SGHDT and CDR2 YYEEEE come from the germline V gene. The CDR3 consists of 16 residues. With V trimmed by 2 bases and J by 3 bases, 3 bases remained unmatched. The CDR3 nucleotides are TGTGCCAGCAGCTTACTAGCGGGAGGGCGGACAGATACGCAGTATTTT. Protein product: CASSLLAGGRTDTQYF.

The chain uses TRBV7-2 and TRBJ1-2, with D possibly being TRBD1 (5 bases). Germline CDR1 is SGHTA and CDR2 is FQGNSA. V was clipped by 3 bases and J by 8 bases, with 13 bases between them. This CDR3 spans 13 amino acids. CDR3 nucleotide sequence: TGTGCCAGCAGCTTGACAGTACAGAGGGGCTACACCTTC. Its translation is CASSLTVQRGYTF.

The J gene is TRBJ2-3, the V gene TRBV6-5; 11 positions agree with TRBD1. This CDR3 has 14 residues. Germline V gene data show CDR1 as MNHEY and CDR2 as SVGAGI. The V and J ends lost 7 bases and 4 bases, in that order; junction bases with no gene match: 4. Here the CDR3 reads CASTGTGGSDTQYF. Written as DNA, the CDR3 is TGTGCCAGCACCGGGACAGGGGGTTCAGATACGCAGTATTTT.